The rows below give T cell receptor beta chains drawn from one sample of a study of CD8 T cells in acute hepatitis C reinfection. Measured with immunoSEQ multiplex PCR; TCRdb has only the in-frame clones, and not every one. The sample carries approximately 41,000 clones, more than 75% recorded once. Specimen: naive CD8+ T cells from PBMCs. These receptors all come from a man aged 30-40 years with chronic hepatitis C. CDR3s include the opening cysteine and the closing phenylalanine or tryptophan. Fields, in order: J gene, D gene, clone size, V gene, CDR3 protein, CDR3 DNA. A D gene is named only where the DNA matches it firmly. Expanded clones get a size class; other rows say once, few or many, or leave the size out.

J: TRBJ1-5
D: NA
size: NA
V: TRBV27
CDR3: CASSVGTGQPQHF
DNA: TGTGCCAGTTCAGTGGGAACTGGTCAGCCCCAGCATTTT

J: TRBJ2-3
D: TRBD2
size: once
V: TRBV2
CDR3: CASIGAAGGHLDTQYF
DNA: TGTGCCAGCATTGGAGCGGCGGGGGGGCATTTAGATACGCAGTATTTT

J: TRBJ1-1
D: NA
size: NA
V: TRBV7-8
CDR3: CASTPPSSNTEAFF
DNA: TGTGCCAGCACACCACCGAGTTCGAACACTGAAGCTTTCTTT

J: TRBJ2-1
D: TRBD1
size: NA
V: TRBV19
CDR3: CASTGGFYNEQFF
DNA: TGTGCCAGTACAGGGGGCTTTTACAATGAGCAGTTCTTC

J: TRBJ1-5
D: TRBD1
size: NA
V: TRBV27
CDR3: CASSGTGQNQPQHF
DNA: TGTGCCAGCTCCGGGACAGGTCAAAACCAGCCCCAGCATTTT

J: TRBJ2-4
D: NA
size: once
V: TRBV5-6
CDR3: CASSLRNNKNIQYF
DNA: TGTGCCAGCAGCTTGCGAAACAACAAAAACATTCAGTACTTC

J: TRBJ2-3
D: TRBD1
size: NA
V: TRBV7-9
CDR3: CASSPTGADTQYF
DNA: TGTGCCAGCAGCCCGACAGGGGCAGATACGCAGTATTTT

J: TRBJ1-1
D: NA
size: few
V: TRBV7-9
CDR3: CAGNRDGTEAFF
DNA: TGTGCCGGCAACAGGGACGGAACTGAAGCTTTCTTT

J: TRBJ1-6
D: TRBD1
size: once
V: TRBV13
CDR3: CASSSVTGERNSPLHF
DNA: TGTGCCAGCAGCTCCGTGACAGGGGAACGTAATTCACCCCTCCACTTT

J: TRBJ1-4
D: TRBD1
size: NA
V: TRBV2
CDR3: CASSNPRGPREKLFF
DNA: TGTGCCAGCAGTAACCCCAGGGGGCCACGTGAAAAACTGTTTTTT

J: TRBJ2-4
D: TRBD1
size: NA
V: TRBV30
CDR3: CAWSGDSLAKNIQYF
DNA: TGTGCCTGGAGTGGGGACAGTCTAGCCAAAAACATTCAGTACTTC

J: TRBJ2-3
D: NA
size: NA
V: TRBV6-1
CDR3: CASSEPGTDTQYF
DNA: TGTGCCAGCAGTGAACCAGGAACGGATACGCAGTATTTT

J: TRBJ2-7
D: NA
size: NA
V: TRBV6-1
CDR3: CASSELAVIGLYF
DNA: TGTGCCAGCAGTGAATTGGCAGTTATCGGACTTTACTTC

J: TRBJ1-1
D: NA
size: NA
V: TRBV7-9
CDR3: CASSLAQGENTEAFF
DNA: TGTGCCAGCAGCTTAGCCCAGGGCGAGAACACTGAAGCTTTCTTT

J: TRBJ2-3
D: TRBD1
size: once
V: TRBV19
CDR3: CASSIAGRGTDTQYF
DNA: TGTGCCAGTAGTATAGCGGGCAGGGGGACAGATACGCAGTATTTT

J: TRBJ1-3
D: NA
size: NA
V: TRBV7-9
CDR3: CASSTGANTIYF
DNA: TGTGCCAGCAGCACGGGGGCTAACACCATATATTTT

J: TRBJ2-7
D: TRBD1
size: once
V: TRBV14
CDR3: CASSQDRAGGYEQYF
DNA: TGTGCCAGCAGCCAAGATAGGGCAGGGGGCTACGAGCAGTACTTC

J: TRBJ1-2
D: NA
size: NA
V: TRBV7-9
CDR3: CASSLGDGFNYGYTF
DNA: TGTGCCAGCAGCTTGGGGGACGGGTTTAACTATGGCTACACCTTC

J: TRBJ1-1
D: NA
size: NA
V: TRBV6-5
CDR3: CASSYRGGDTEAFF
DNA: TGTGCCAGCAGTTATCGGGGGGGGGACACTGAAGCTTTCTTT

J: TRBJ2-7
D: NA
size: NA
V: TRBV6-6
CDR3: CASSYLRGEQYF
DNA: TGTGCCAGCAGTTACCTCAGGGGAGAGCAGTACTTC

J: TRBJ2-7
D: TRBD2
size: NA
V: TRBV19
CDR3: CASSILGTSAEQYF
DNA: TGTGCCAGTAGTATATTAGGGACTAGCGCCGAGCAGTACTTC

J: TRBJ1-2
D: TRBD1
size: NA
V: TRBV13
CDR3: CASSLGQGGIYTF
DNA: TGTGCCAGCAGTTTAGGACAGGGGGGCATCTACACCTTC

J: TRBJ1-5
D: NA
size: NA
V: TRBV27
CDR3: CASSLSINQPQHF
DNA: TGTGCCAGCAGTTTATCCATCAATCAGCCCCAGCATTTT

J: TRBJ1-1
D: NA
size: NA
V: TRBV7-6
CDR3: CASSLGTNTEAFF
DNA: TGTGCCAGCAGCTTGGGGACTAACACTGAAGCTTTCTTT

J: TRBJ1-1
D: NA
size: NA
V: TRBV12-5
CDR3: CASGFPGTEAFF
DNA: TGTGCTAGTGGCTTCCCGGGGACGGAGGCTTTCTTT

J: TRBJ2-7
D: NA
size: once
V: TRBV19
CDR3: CASSISGANYEQYF
DNA: TGTGCCAGTAGTATATCGGGGGCTAACTACGAGCAGTACTTC

J: TRBJ1-1
D: NA
size: NA
V: TRBV5-6
CDR3: CASSWGTGMNTEAFF
DNA: TGTGCCAGCAGCTGGGGCACAGGGATGAACACTGAAGCTTTCTTT

J: TRBJ2-2
D: NA
size: NA
V: TRBV29-1
CDR3: CSVRAENTGELFF
DNA: TGCAGCGTGAGGGCGGAGAACACCGGGGAGCTGTTTTTT

J: TRBJ1-3
D: NA
size: NA
V: TRBV15
CDR3: CATSRESGYTGLGNTIYF
DNA: TGTGCCACCAGCAGAGAATCCGGGTACACAGGGCTAGGAAACACCATATATTTT

J: TRBJ2-7
D: NA
size: NA
V: TRBV5-6
CDR3: CASSYDRDYEQYF
DNA: TGTGCCAGCAGCTACGACAGAGACTACGAGCAGTACTTC

J: TRBJ2-5
D: NA
size: NA
V: TRBV7-9
CDR3: CASSLSDQETQYF
DNA: TGTGCCAGCAGCTTATCAGACCAAGAGACCCAGTACTTC

J: TRBJ2-1
D: NA
size: few
V: TRBV27
CDR3: CASSFVGGIYNEQFF
DNA: TGTGCCAGCAGTTTTGTGGGCGGGATCTACAATGAGCAGTTCTTC

J: TRBJ2-7
D: NA
size: few
V: TRBV10-2
CDR3: CASNVGAEQYF
DNA: TGCGCCAGCAACGTAGGCGCCGAGCAGTACTTC

J: TRBJ1-2
D: NA
size: NA
V: TRBV29-1
CDR3: CSVVPDGVYGYTF
DNA: TGCAGCGTTGTTCCCGATGGTGTCTATGGCTACACCTTC

J: TRBJ2-2
D: TRBD2
size: NA
V: TRBV27
CDR3: CASSSGTIIPGELFF
DNA: TGTGCCAGCAGCTCCGGGACTATAATACCCGGGGAGCTGTTTTTT

J: TRBJ2-1
D: TRBD1
size: NA
V: TRBV5-4
CDR3: CASSTGTGLNEQFF
DNA: TGTGCCAGCAGCACCGGGACAGGGCTCAATGAGCAGTTCTTC

J: TRBJ2-7
D: NA
size: once
V: TRBV2
CDR3: CASSVPYEQYF
DNA: TGTGCCAGCAGCGTCCCCTACGAGCAGTACTTC

J: TRBJ1-1
D: NA
size: NA
V: TRBV5-1
CDR3: CASRAGVNTEAFF
DNA: TGCGCCAGCAGGGCAGGGGTGAACACTGAAGCTTTCTTT

J: TRBJ1-3
D: NA
size: NA
V: TRBV9
CDR3: CASSSQEGGTGNTIYF
DNA: TGTGCCAGCAGCTCCCAAGAGGGGGGTACTGGAAACACCATATATTTT